This T cell receptor beta chain was sequenced for a study of blood T cell repertoires in COVID-19. Study context: The United States, Italy and Spain were the sources of the acute and convalescent COVID-19 samples. PBMCs, B-cell-depleted T cells, or T cells were the source of the cDNA or gDNA that made up the material.

Authors' analysis steps: How many nucleated cells were present was estimated from reference gene primer amplification. Here immunoSEQ multiplex PCR was the method, and the copy in TCRdb shows in-frame clones only, minus some. From that table come the V and J calls and clone size; the DNA was used to work out D and trimming. The sample yields hundreds of thousands of clones, roughly 85% seen once. V gave up 6 bases and J gave up 9 bases; unmatched junction bases: 5. CDR1 is LNHDA, CDR2 SQIVND, per germline (reference sequence). There are 12 residues in the CDR3. Sequenced sample: peripheral blood. This TCR was sampled from a human donor in a cohort sampled during active COVID-19. This chain connects TRBV19 to TRBJ1-1; 9 bases match TRBD1. This CDR3 reads CASSSTGGKAFF. The CDR3 coding sequence is TGTGCCAGTAGCTCTACAGGGGGCAAAGCTTTCTTT.